This is a list of T cell receptor beta chains from one sample in a study of blood T cell repertoires in COVID-19. Assay: immunoSEQ multiplex PCR; the TCRdb copy retains only in-frame clones and omits some. This table has 280,000 or so clones, around 85% appearing once. Sequenced: PBMCs or T cells enriched from blood (not recorded which). The receptor source for this set is a woman aged 40 to 49 who had recovered from COVID-19. The CDR3 runs from the conserved cysteine through the conserved F or W. Each record gives: CDR3 protein, CDR3 DNA, J gene, D gene, clone size, V gene. D genes are given only for firm matches. Only some rows state a clone size, as once, few, many or a class for expanded clones.

CASSFSRIITGTGELFF	TGTGCCAGCAGCTTTAGCAGGATAATTACAGGCACCGGGGAGCTGTTTTTT	TRBJ2-2	.	.	TRBV13
CASSPWEGPQPQHF	TGTGCCAGCTCACCTTGGGAGGGTCCTCAGCCCCAGCATTTT	TRBJ1-5	.	.	TRBV18
CASSDRMRTEAFF	TGTGCCAGCAGTGACAGAATGAGGACTGAAGCTTTCTTT	TRBJ1-1	.	.	TRBV6-2/TRBV6-3
CASSQAGVAGETQYF	TGTGCCAGCAGCCAAGCCGGGGTAGCGGGAGAGACCCAGTACTTC	TRBJ2-5	TRBD2	few	TRBV4-2
CASSTRDRDYEQYF	TGTGCCAGTAGTACCCGGGACAGGGACTACGAGCAGTACTTC	TRBJ2-7	TRBD1	.	TRBV19
CASSLSGVYEQYF	TGTGCCAGTAGTCTTTCAGGGGTCTACGAGCAGTACTTC	TRBJ2-7	.	.	TRBV19
CASSTGQGSTEAFF	TGTGCCAGCAGTACCGGACAGGGAAGCACTGAAGCTTTCTTT	TRBJ1-1	TRBD1	few	TRBV7-9
CASSYRQGGGELFF	TGTGCCAGCAGTTATCGACAGGGCGGCGGGGAGCTGTTTTTT	TRBJ2-2	TRBD1	once	TRBV6-2/TRBV6-3
CASSLDTTREQFF	TGTGCCAGCAGCCTGGACACCACCCGTGAGCAGTTCTTC	TRBJ2-1	.	.	TRBV5-4
CASSFPAGGDNEQFF	TGTGCCAGCAGCTTTCCGGCGGGGGGAGACAATGAGCAGTTCTTC	TRBJ2-1	TRBD2	once	TRBV5-4
CASSVGGGDEKLFF	TGTGCCAGCAGCGTAGGTGGCGGGGACGAAAAACTGTTTTTT	TRBJ1-4	.	.	TRBV9
CASSFVQYYNEQFF	TGCGCCAGCAGCTTCGTCCAGTACTACAATGAGCAGTTCTTC	TRBJ2-1	.	once	TRBV5-1
CASSVPGGRNEQFF	TGTGCCAGCAGCGTTCCGGGGGGTCGCAATGAGCAGTTCTTC	TRBJ2-1	TRBD2	.	TRBV6-6
CASSLDGTLGNEQFF	TGTGCCAGCAGCTTAGACGGGACACTCGGTAATGAGCAGTTCTTC	TRBJ2-1	.	.	TRBV7-2
CASSFPDRVHQPQHF	TGTGCCAGCAGCTTTCCGGACAGGGTGCATCAGCCCCAGCATTTT	TRBJ1-5	TRBD1	.	TRBV5-4
CASSPQQGSGNTIYF	TGTGCCAGCTCACCTCAACAGGGGTCTGGAAACACCATATATTTT	TRBJ1-3	TRBD1	once	TRBV18
CASSLRVSSAANYGYTF	TGTGCCAGCAGCTTACGGGTCAGTTCGGCAGCTAACTATGGCTACACCTTC	TRBJ1-2	.	.	TRBV7-2
CASSKQAGQSYEQYF	TGTGCCAGTAGTAAGCAGGCGGGACAGAGCTACGAGCAGTACTTC	TRBJ2-7	.	.	TRBV19
CASSYFFPTSGTQYF	TGTGCCAGCAGTTATTTCTTCCCCACTAGCGGGACCCAGTACTTC	TRBJ2-5	TRBD2	.	TRBV6-2/TRBV6-3
CASSAGLRSHEQFF	TGTGCCAGCAGCGCAGGACTCCGCAGTCATGAGCAGTTCTTC	TRBJ2-1	.	.	TRBV7-9
CASRVTGGSYEQYF	TGTGCCAGTAGAGTGACAGGGGGCTCCTACGAGCAGTACTTC	TRBJ2-7	TRBD1	.	TRBV19
CASAGSLYNEQFF	TGTGCCAGCGCGGGGTCCCTCTACAATGAGCAGTTCTTC	TRBJ2-1	.	.	TRBV9
CASSLAGYSNQPQHF	TGTGCCAGCTCACTGGCGGGGTACAGCAATCAGCCCCAGCATTTT	TRBJ1-5	.	.	TRBV18
CAWSPGQDYEQYF	TGTGCCTGGAGTCCGGGACAGGATTACGAGCAGTACTTC	TRBJ2-7	TRBD1	.	TRBV30
CASSLGGQSYNEQFF	TGCGCCAGCAGCTTGGGGGGACAGTCTTACAATGAGCAGTTCTTC	TRBJ2-1	TRBD1	.	TRBV5-1
CASSPNYPPFEYF	TGTGCCAGCAGCCCTAATTATCCCCCCTTTGAGTATTTT	TRBJ2-3	.	once	TRBV6-2/TRBV6-3
CASSPIEGFQNIQYF	TGTGCCAGCAGCCCTATTGAGGGCTTCCAAAACATTCAGTACTTC	TRBJ2-4	.	many	TRBV5-8
CASSQGERDEQFF	TGTGCCAGCAGCCAAGGAGAGAGGGATGAGCAGTTCTTC	TRBJ2-1	.	.	TRBV14
CASSSTQVRNQPQHF	TGTGCCAGCAGCTCAACCCAGGTGCGCAATCAGCCCCAGCATTTT	TRBJ1-5	.	.	TRBV7-9
CASSLPGTGEQYF	TGTGCCAGCAGTTTGCCCGGGACAGGCGAGCAGTACTTC	TRBJ2-7	TRBD1	.	TRBV28
CASSTGHGYNEQFF	TGTGCCAGCAGCACGGGACATGGGTACAATGAGCAGTTCTTC	TRBJ2-1	.	.	TRBV7-2
CASSPASGTQETQYF	TGTGCCAGCTCACCGGCTAGCGGGACGCAAGAGACCCAGTACTTC	TRBJ2-5	TRBD2	.	TRBV18
CASSSIGDFEANEKLFF	TGTGCCAGCAGCTCAATCGGGGACTTCGAGGCTAATGAAAAACTGTTTTTT	TRBJ1-4	.	.	TRBV7-9
CASSLAGTGEKLFF	TGTGCCAGCAGCTTAGCAGGAACGGGTGAAAAACTGTTTTTT	TRBJ1-4	.	once	TRBV7-9
CASSLQGTTYEQYF	TGTGCCAGCAGCCTGCAGGGGACTACCTACGAGCAGTACTTC	TRBJ2-7	.	.	TRBV28
CATSRDSGYEQYF	TGTGCCACCAGCAGAGACTCAGGGTACGAGCAGTACTTC	TRBJ2-7	.	.	TRBV15
CASSLAWGDNEQFF	TGTGCCAGCAGCTTGGCATGGGGGGACAATGAGCAGTTCTTC	TRBJ2-1	.	once	TRBV5-5
CASSPGDSPPGF	TGTGCCAGCTCACCGGGGGACAGCCCTCCTGGGTTC	TRBJ2-4	TRBD1	.	TRBV18
CASSLWGRGGDGSPLHF	TGTGCCAGCAGCTTGTGGGGAAGAGGGGGCGATGGCTCACCCCTCCACTTT	TRBJ1-6	TRBD1	.	TRBV11-2
CASSGRSGGNTEAFF	TGTGCCAGCAGCGGGAGATCGGGTGGGAACACTGAAGCTTTCTTT	TRBJ1-1	.	once	TRBV7-9
CASRPTGEGELFF	TGTGCCAGCAGACCGACAGGGGAAGGGGAGCTGTTTTTT	TRBJ2-2	TRBD1	.	TRBV12-3/TRBV12-4
CASSQQAINYGYTF	TGTGCCAGCAGCCAGCAGGCGATTAACTATGGCTACACCTTC	TRBJ1-2	.	.	TRBV5-6
CASSLLVSAQDQYF	TGTGCCAGCAGCTTGTTGGTATCCGCGCAGGACCAGTACTTC	TRBJ2-5	.	.	TRBV5-6
CASSLTGTVADTQYF	TGCGCCAGCAGCCTCACCGGGACAGTCGCAGATACGCAGTATTTT	TRBJ2-3	TRBD1	.	TRBV4-3
CASSVLGGQGTRAYEQYF	TGTGCCAGCAGTGTCCTCGGGGGACAGGGAACGAGGGCCTACGAGCAGTACTTC	TRBJ2-7	TRBD1	.	TRBV6-1
CASSEGAGFNEQFF	TGCGCCAGCAGTGAAGGTGCGGGATTCAATGAGCAGTTCTTC	TRBJ2-1	.	.	TRBV10-1
CASSAQAYYGYTF	TGTGCCAGCAGTGCGCAGGCTTACTATGGCTACACCTTC	TRBJ1-2	.	.	TRBV2
CAISGGQGLNRQETQYF	TGTGCCATCAGTGGGGGACAGGGATTGAACCGCCAAGAGACCCAGTACTTC	TRBJ2-5	TRBD1	.	TRBV10-3
CAIRRDDSYEQYF	TGTGCCATCAGGCGGGACGACTCCTACGAGCAGTACTTC	TRBJ2-7	.	.	TRBV10-3